A single T cell receptor beta chain is shown here with its context. These data come from a study of blood T cell repertoires in COVID-19. Study context: Acute-phase and convalescent COVID-19 samples originated in the United States, Italy and Spain.

The CDR3 has 15 amino acids. The junction had 10 bases not matched to a gene; V was cut back by 8 bases and J by 4 bases. The V gene's germline CDR1 is SGHAT and CDR2 FQNNGV. In the authors' workflow: Amplifying reference gene primers gave estimates of nucleated cell counts. Profiling relied on immunoSEQ multiplex PCR, and the TCRdb table lists in-frame clones only, not all of them. V, J and clone size are those of that table, while D and trimming were read from the DNA. The table lists about 210,000 clones, under 95% of them singletons. Sequencing used peripheral blood. The chain recombines TRBV11-2 with TRBJ1-1, with 10 bases fitting TRBD1. The receptor was isolated from a man aged 30-40 years with acute or convalescent COVID-19. As DNA, the CDR3 is TGTGCCAGCGGAGCCGGGACAGGGGTCTCCACTGAAGCTTTCTTT. It yields the protein CASGAGTGVSTEAFF. Full variable domain (remainder filled in from reference TRBV11-2 and TRBJ1-1): EAGVAQSPRYKIIEKRQSVAFWCNPISGHATLYWYQQILGQGPKLLIQFQNNGVVDDSQLPKDRFSAERLKGVDSTLKIQPAKLEDSAVYLCASGAGTGVSTEAFFGQGTRLTVV.